These T cell receptor beta chains were read from a single sample in a study of T cells in localized non-small cell lung cancer. TCRdb keeps only in-frame clones here, not all; method: immunoSEQ multiplex PCR. Altogether approximately 45,000 clones are present, about 85% being singletons, with the ten largest covering 2% to 3%. This specimen consisted of PBMCs, obtained before any cancer treatment. The origin of the receptors is a man aged 40 to 70 with stage II lung adenocarcinoma. The CDR3 runs from the conserved cysteine through the conserved F or W. D genes are given only for firm matches. Size tells how often a clone was seen (once, few, many) or the class of an expanded clone, and some rows leave it out.

j_gene: TRBJ2-7
v_gene: TRBV6-1
abundance: .
d_gene: TRBD1
CDR3aa: CASILDRARFEQYF
CDR3nt: TGTGCCAGCATATTGGACAGGGCTCGGTTCGAGCAGTACTTC

j_gene: TRBJ1-5
v_gene: TRBV7-2
abundance: .
d_gene: TRBD1
CDR3aa: CASSPDRNQPQHF
CDR3nt: TGTGCCAGCAGCCCGGACAGGAATCAGCCCCAGCATTTT

j_gene: TRBJ1-3
v_gene: TRBV13
abundance: .
d_gene: TRBD1
CDR3aa: CASSLGTEENTIYF
CDR3nt: TGTGCCAGCAGCCTCGGGACAGAAGAGAACACCATATATTTT

j_gene: TRBJ1-5
v_gene: TRBV7-8
abundance: once
d_gene: TRBD1
CDR3aa: CASSKSRRTGGRYNQPQHF
CDR3nt: TGTGCCAGCAGTAAATCACGGAGGACAGGGGGCCGATATAATCAGCCCCAGCATTTT

j_gene: TRBJ1-3
v_gene: TRBV10-3
abundance: few
d_gene: TRBD1
CDR3aa: CATGGTSSRGNTIYF
CDR3nt: TGTGCCACAGGGGGGACATCCTCAAGGGGAAACACCATATATTTT

j_gene: TRBJ2-1
v_gene: TRBV18
abundance: .
d_gene: .
CDR3aa: CASSEILVEQFF
CDR3nt: TGTGCCAGCTCAGAAATACTGGTAGAGCAGTTCTTC

j_gene: TRBJ1-1
v_gene: TRBV30
abundance: once
d_gene: .
CDR3aa: CAWTVPGQLNTEAFF
CDR3nt: TGTGCCTGGACCGTACCGGGGCAGCTGAACACTGAAGCTTTCTTT

j_gene: TRBJ2-1
v_gene: TRBV13
abundance: .
d_gene: TRBD2
CDR3aa: CASSFGGLAGGWEQFF
CDR3nt: TGTGCCAGCAGCTTTGGAGGACTAGCGGGGGGTTGGGAGCAGTTCTTC

j_gene: TRBJ2-7
v_gene: TRBV18
abundance: .
d_gene: .
CDR3aa: CASSPEQSSYEQYF
CDR3nt: TGTGCCAGCTCACCAGAGCAGAGCTCCTACGAGCAGTACTTC

j_gene: TRBJ1-2
v_gene: TRBV19
abundance: .
d_gene: TRBD1
CDR3aa: CASSGPGGVYGYTF
CDR3nt: TGTGCCAGTAGTGGGCCAGGGGGCGTCTATGGCTACACCTTC

j_gene: TRBJ2-1
v_gene: TRBV4-1
abundance: .
d_gene: .
CDR3aa: CASRNGQRGQFF
CDR3nt: TGCGCCAGCAGGAACGGACAGCGAGGGCAGTTCTTC

j_gene: TRBJ1-5
v_gene: TRBV5-8
abundance: .
d_gene: TRBD1
CDR3aa: CASSPGTVLNQPQHF
CDR3nt: TGTGCCAGCAGCCCCGGGACAGTCCTCAATCAGCCCCAGCATTTT

j_gene: TRBJ1-4
v_gene: TRBV6-5
abundance: .
d_gene: .
CDR3aa: CASSFWTTPNEKLFF
CDR3nt: TGTGCCAGCAGTTTTTGGACAACGCCGAATGAAAAACTGTTTTTT

j_gene: TRBJ1-2
v_gene: TRBV6-5
abundance: .
d_gene: .
CDR3aa: CASRPRGEDGYTF
CDR3nt: TGTGCCAGCAGGCCTCGAGGAGAGGATGGCTACACCTTC

j_gene: TRBJ2-3
v_gene: TRBV7-3
abundance: .
d_gene: .
CDR3aa: CASSPPGTDTQYF
CDR3nt: TGTGCCAGCAGCCCCCCAGGCACAGATACGCAGTATTTT

j_gene: TRBJ1-1
v_gene: TRBV10-3
abundance: .
d_gene: TRBD1
CDR3aa: CAITKGADLAEAFF
CDR3nt: TGTGCCATCACCAAGGGGGCGGATTTGGCTGAAGCTTTCTTT

j_gene: TRBJ2-4
v_gene: TRBV29-1
abundance: few
d_gene: .
CDR3aa: CSAEQEAKNIQYF
CDR3nt: TGCAGCGCCGAACAGGAGGCCAAAAACATTCAGTACTTC

j_gene: TRBJ1-2
v_gene: TRBV7-8
abundance: .
d_gene: TRBD1
CDR3aa: CASSLTTGAILEGYTF
CDR3nt: TGTGCCAGCAGCTTAACTACAGGGGCCATTTTGGAGGGCTACACCTTC

j_gene: TRBJ1-2
v_gene: TRBV2
abundance: .
d_gene: .
CDR3aa: CASSDSGMGSYTF
CDR3nt: TGTGCCAGCAGTGACTCAGGGATGGGGAGCTACACCTTC

j_gene: TRBJ2-7
v_gene: TRBV6-5
abundance: few
d_gene: TRBD2
CDR3aa: CASAYGGGLNEQYF
CDR3nt: TGTGCCAGCGCTTATGGGGGGGGATTGAACGAGCAGTACTTC

j_gene: TRBJ1-1
v_gene: TRBV5-1
abundance: once
d_gene: .
CDR3aa: CASSLVEGNTEAFF
CDR3nt: TGCGCCAGCAGCTTGGTTGAGGGGAACACTGAAGCTTTCTTT

j_gene: TRBJ1-2
v_gene: TRBV5-1
abundance: .
d_gene: .
CDR3aa: CASSLEGSYGYTF
CDR3nt: TGCGCCAGCAGCTTGGAGGGGTCCTATGGCTACACCTTC

j_gene: TRBJ2-3
v_gene: TRBV5-6
abundance: .
d_gene: .
CDR3aa: CASSPRLGLQYF
CDR3nt: TGTGCCAGCAGCCCCCGCTTAGGATTGCAGTATTTT

j_gene: TRBJ2-1
v_gene: TRBV6-6
abundance: .
d_gene: TRBD2
CDR3aa: CASCVAGGNEQFF
CDR3nt: TGTGCCAGCTGTGTAGCGGGGGGGAATGAGCAGTTCTTC

j_gene: TRBJ2-2
v_gene: TRBV7-6
abundance: .
d_gene: TRBD1
CDR3aa: CASSPRGQGSNTGELFF
CDR3nt: TGTGCCAGCAGCCCTCGTGGACAGGGTTCGAACACCGGGGAGCTGTTTTTT

j_gene: TRBJ2-3
v_gene: TRBV14
abundance: .
d_gene: .
CDR3aa: CASSHYTDTQYF
CDR3nt: TGTGCCAGCAGCCACTACACAGATACGCAGTATTTT

j_gene: TRBJ1-1
v_gene: TRBV19
abundance: .
d_gene: .
CDR3aa: CASSIYPGKDTEAFF
CDR3nt: TGTGCCAGTAGTATATACCCTGGAAAGGACACTGAAGCTTTCTTT

j_gene: TRBJ1-1
v_gene: TRBV10-1
abundance: .
d_gene: .
CDR3aa: CASSDSRLPRTEAFF
CDR3nt: TGCGCCAGCAGTGATTCTCGTCTCCCGAGGACTGAAGCTTTCTTT

j_gene: TRBJ1-5
v_gene: TRBV30
abundance: .
d_gene: TRBD1
CDR3aa: CAWGSGQINQPQHF
CDR3nt: TGTGCCTGGGGCTCGGGACAGATCAATCAGCCCCAGCATTTT

j_gene: TRBJ2-3
v_gene: TRBV29-1
abundance: once
d_gene: .
CDR3aa: CSVGGTDTQYF
CDR3nt: TGCAGCGTTGGTGGCACAGATACGCAGTATTTT

j_gene: TRBJ2-1
v_gene: TRBV7-3
abundance: .
d_gene: TRBD2
CDR3aa: CASSLSGGAFEYNEQFF
CDR3nt: TGTGCCAGCAGCTTATCCGGGGGGGCTTTCGAGTACAATGAGCAGTTCTTC

j_gene: TRBJ1-2
v_gene: TRBV19
abundance: .
d_gene: .
CDR3aa: CASSIPDRYYGYTF
CDR3nt: TGTGCCAGTAGTATTCCGGACAGATACTATGGCTACACCTTC

j_gene: TRBJ1-1
v_gene: TRBV7-9
abundance: few
d_gene: TRBD1
CDR3aa: CASSLRQGGYTEAFF
CDR3nt: TGTGCCAGCAGCTTAAGACAGGGTGGGTATACTGAAGCTTTCTTT

j_gene: TRBJ2-1
v_gene: TRBV5-1
abundance: .
d_gene: TRBD2
CDR3aa: CASSPSLMTSGGAQFF
CDR3nt: TGCGCCAGCAGTCCCAGCCTCATGACTAGCGGGGGGGCCCAGTTCTTC

j_gene: TRBJ2-5
v_gene: TRBV30
abundance: .
d_gene: .
CDR3aa: CAWQSHGDPTGEGETQYF
CDR3nt: TGTGCCTGGCAGAGCCACGGGGACCCGACAGGGGAGGGGGAGACCCAGTACTTC

j_gene: TRBJ1-4
v_gene: TRBV5-4
abundance: .
d_gene: .
CDR3aa: CASSLSPTLTNEKLFF
CDR3nt: TGTGCCAGCAGCTTGAGTCCAACCCTCACTAATGAAAAACTGTTTTTT

j_gene: TRBJ2-1
v_gene: TRBV7-3
abundance: .
d_gene: .
CDR3aa: CASSLTIRTQQFF
CDR3nt: TGTGCCAGCAGCTTAACGATCAGGACCCAGCAGTTCTTC

j_gene: TRBJ2-1
v_gene: TRBV18
abundance: few
d_gene: .
CDR3aa: CASSPGQGNEQFF
CDR3nt: TGTGCCAGCTCACCAGGCCAAGGCAATGAGCAGTTCTTC

j_gene: TRBJ2-3
v_gene: TRBV5-1
abundance: .
d_gene: .
CDR3aa: CASSLGADTQYF
CDR3nt: TGCGCCAGCAGCCTGGGGGCAGATACGCAGTATTTT

j_gene: TRBJ1-1
v_gene: TRBV10-3
abundance: .
d_gene: .
CDR3aa: CAISETVYTEAFF
CDR3nt: TGTGCCATCAGTGAGACGGTGTACACTGAAGCTTTCTTT